The rows below give T cell receptor beta chains drawn from one sample of a study of a mutant IDH1 vaccine in newly diagnosed glioma. These TCRs are of unknown antigen specificity. Sequenced by immunoSEQ multiplex PCR; TCRdb stores in-frame clones only, minus some. The sample has around 61,000 clones, 75% to 90% seen once. The input for sequencing was PBMCs, taken from a glioma patient whose treatment included an IDH1 peptide vaccine. The receptors shown here come from a woman aged 40 to 55 with glioma. Both conserved end residues are trimmed from each CDR3.

>TRBJ1-5|TRBV6-1
ASSLLNQPQH
>TRBJ1-6|TRBV27
ASSLYPPSSYNSPLH
>TRBJ1-5|TRBV7-9
ASSSSGSQPQH
>TRBJ2-1|TRBV7-6
ASSPPGGPVYNEQF
>TRBJ2-1|TRBV7-9
ASGGSSYNEQF
>TRBJ2-2|TRBV5-1
ASSIDTGELF
>TRBJ2-5|TRBV2
ASSATGTNQETQY
>TRBJ1-5|TRBV21-1
ASSNRGSPLYSNQPQH
>TRBJ2-1|TRBV7-8
ASSVRGGEYNEQF
>TRBJ1-4|TRBV6-5
ASSFDRANEKLF
>TRBJ2-1|TRBV7-2
ASVKQNSYNEQF
>TRBJ2-1|TRBV5-4
ASSLTSGGPGTTNEQF
>TRBJ2-1|TRBV29-1
SVDGNTAEQF
>TRBJ2-1|TRBV30
AWRSYYNEQF
>TRBJ1-3|TRBV19
ASSTRQGLTGNTIY
>TRBJ1-6|TRBV6-5
ASRQTGGGSPLH
>TRBJ1-1|TRBV30
AWSRAENTEAF
>TRBJ1-2|TRBV27
ASSFSRGLGNYGYT
>TRBJ1-3|TRBV4-1
ASSQQPGRGIRNTIY
>TRBJ1-3|TRBV7-9
ASSHDRVLGNTIY
>TRBJ2-3|TRBV4-3
ASSQSIGGADTQY
>TRBJ1-2|TRBV6-1
ASSPGRATNYGYT
>TRBJ2-6|TRBV7-7
ASSPLPGQPSSGANVLT
>TRBJ2-2|TRBV27
ASGLGRGTGELF
>TRBJ2-5|TRBV7-6
ASSLGQSGETQY
>TRBJ1-1|TRBV7-9
ASSSSAQGAPEAF
>TRBJ2-5|TRBV15
ATSRARGTETQY
>TRBJ1-1|TRBV4-3
ASSLYRGAMNTEAF
>TRBJ2-7|TRBV2
ASIVPSAYEQY
>TRBJ1-3|TRBV18
ASSPIDRSSGNTIY
>TRBJ2-3|TRBV5-1
ASSLGGQGKTDTQY
>TRBJ2-5|TRBV30
AWSPGQTQY
>TRBJ1-5|TRBV6-5
ASSTGYSNQPQH
>TRBJ1-4|TRBV19
ASSISPGQQNEKLF
>TRBJ1-1|TRBV5-1
ASRPSWTGARTEAF
>TRBJ2-6|TRBV28
ASSFTVSGANVLT
>TRBJ1-5|TRBV6-1
ASSRQNQPQH
>TRBJ2-1|TRBV18
ASSDEQGSYNEQF
>TRBJ2-4|TRBV6-1
ASNEPRGLGLLLAKNIQY
>TRBJ1-2|TRBV2
ASRGTGTYGYT
>TRBJ1-2|TRBV7-2
ASSSDRGYGYT
>TRBJ1-2|TRBV7-9
ASSQLQDRPNYGYT
>TRBJ1-2|TRBV7-9
ASSFTRALNYGYT
>TRBJ2-6|TRBV2
ASSLYRATHLSGANVLT
>TRBJ1-1|TRBV12-5
ASGLGLFAF
>TRBJ2-5|TRBV7-9
ASSRDMNQETQY
>TRBJ1-1|TRBV6-4
ATLGQGARGNTEAF
>TRBJ1-2|TRBV6-6
ASSNLLPEGYGYT
>TRBJ1-1|TRBV4-1
ASSLLTRNTEAF
>TRBJ1-1|TRBV11-2
ASSLGNKNTEAF
>TRBJ1-1|TRBV19
ASSRAAGTEAF
>TRBJ2-1|TRBV19
ASTRDRSEQF
>TRBJ1-6|TRBV10-3
AISELGQGALPLH